Following are 14 T cell receptor beta chains from one sample sequenced in a study of CD8+ T cells in alopecia areata. Regarding treatment: oral pan-JAK inhibitor, 5-10 mg twice daily. After isolation, RNA underwent reverse transcription to generate cDNA as the sequencing template. Some clones are missing from TCRdb's copy, which holds only in-frame ones; the method was immunoSEQ multiplex PCR. The sample has about 210,000 clones; about 50% are singletons. The sequencing here drew on CD4+ T cells sorted from blood, taken at week 4, from a patient treated with tofacitinib. The receptor source for this set is a human donor with alopecia areata.

In its sample, this clone was seen a few times. The V gene is TRBV28, the J gene TRBJ1-5, with D tentatively TRBD1 (6 bases). The length of the CDR3 is 14 residues. CDR1 is MDHEN, CDR2 SYDVKM, per germline. Deletions cut 6 bases from V and 6 bases from J, with 15 bases between. CDR3 DNA sequence: TGTGCCAGCAGGAAACACAGGGAGGGTCAGCCCCAGCATTTT. Translated, it gives CASRKHREGQPQHF.

This clone was observed once. The chain uses TRBV5-6 and TRBJ1-1; D is possibly TRBD1 (6 bases). The CDR3 runs 15 residues. Trimming stripped 3 bases from V and 3 bases from J, with 15 bases between. Germline V lookup: CDR1 SGHDT, CDR2 YYEEEE. The CDR3 is CASSSNRDFYTEAFF. The CDR3 DNA reads TGTGCCAGCAGCTCTAACAGGGATTTTTACACTGAAGCTTTCTTT.

This chain uses TRBV29-1 with TRBJ1-1; D unclear. Germline V gene lookup returns CDR1 SQVTM and CDR2 ANQGSEA. V shed 3 bases and J shed 1 base, with 12 bases lying between them. The CDR3 totals 14 residues. CDR3 protein: CSVDMEIENTEAFF. The CDR3 DNA is TGCAGCGTTGATATGGAGATAGAGAACACTGAAGCTTTCTTT.

This rearrangement joins TRBV29-1 to TRBJ1-2; 7 bases map to TRBD1. Germline lookup yields CDR1 SQVTM and CDR2 ANQGSEA. V shed 6 bases and J 8 bases; nucleotides not matched to a gene: 9. This CDR3 is 12 amino acids long. This CDR3 reads CSVLTGSSGYTF. For the CDR3, the DNA is TGCAGCGTACTGACAGGGAGTAGCGGCTACACCTTC.

This clone was observed a few times. This chain uses TRBV27 with TRBJ1-5; TRBD1 matches 10 bases. Germline lookup yields CDR1 MNHEY and CDR2 SMNVEV (reference sequence). With V trimmed by 5 bases and J by 7 bases, 8 bases remained unmatched. This CDR3 comprises 15 residues. In DNA form, the CDR3 reads TGTGCCAGCAGTCATTCGACAGGGGGCGAGCAGCCCCAGCATTTT. Protein: CASSHSTGGEQPQHF.

This clone came up once. The V call is TRBV7-2, the J call TRBJ2-1, with unresolved D. V was trimmed by 3 bases and J by 8 bases, leaving 11 bases between them. The CDR3 is 13 amino acids. The V gene's germline CDR1 is SGHTA and CDR2 FQGNSA. The CDR3 sequence is CASSFNGRDEQFF. CDR3 DNA: TGTGCCAGCAGCTTCAACGGCCGGGATGAGCAGTTCTTC.

This clone was detected only a few times. V is TRBV6-5 and J is TRBJ1-1; D is unresolved. CDR3 size: 12 residues. Germline CDR1 reads MNHEY; CDR2 reads SVGAGI. V shed 6 bases and J shed 11 bases, with 16 bases lying between them. This chain's CDR3 is CASSSTEHGAFF. The CDR3 bases are TGTGCCAGCAGCTCCACAGAGCACGGGGCTTTCTTT.

This chain joins TRBV30 and TRBJ2-3; 10 bases fit TRBD1. V was clipped by 7 bases and J by 3 bases; unmatched bases: 4. Looked up from germline, CDR1 is GTSNPN and CDR2 is SVGIG (reference sequence). This CDR3 contains 13 residues. For the CDR3, the DNA is TGTGCCTTAACGGGACAGGGGACAGATACGCAGTATTTT. Translating it yields CALTGQGTDTQYF.

This clone was seen only a few times. The chain combines TRBV5-5 with TRBJ2-5; no definite D call. CDR3 size: 13 residues. V lost 2 bases, J lost 4 bases, and 9 bases lay in between. Germline V gene sequence: CDR1 SGHKS, CDR2 YYEKEE (reference sequence). The CDR3 loop reads CASSFSVRETQYF. The CDR3, as DNA: TGTGCCAGCAGCTTCAGCGTTAGAGAGACCCAGTACTTC.

The V gene is TRBV13, the J gene TRBJ2-5, with D possibly being TRBD1 (6 bases). CDR3 length equals 14 residues. Germline-derived CDR1 and CDR2 are PRHDT and FYEKMQ (reference sequence). The V end was cut by 6 bases, the J end by 0 bases, with 11 bases between. In DNA form, the CDR3 reads TGTGCCAGCAGTTCGACAGGCTACCAAGAGACCCAGTACTTC. Translating it yields CASSSTGYQETQYF.

This clone has a count of ten or more. This chain links TRBV15 with TRBJ2-6; TRBD1 is a possible D gene (6 bases). V dropped 8 bases and J dropped 0 bases, with 14 bases sitting between them. This CDR3 is built from 16 residues. Germline V gives CDR1 LNHNV, CDR2 YYDKDF (reference sequence). Here the CDR3 DNA reads TGTGCCACCGAAGCGGACAGCTTCTCTGGGGCCAACGTCCTGACTTTC. It encodes CATEADSFSGANVLTF.

This chain joins TRBV29-1 and TRBJ1-1, with 7 bases lining up with TRBD1. The CDR3 extends over 13 amino acids. Per the germline V gene, CDR1 is SQVTM and CDR2 is ANQGSEA. Unmatched junction bases numbered 3, after V lost 5 bases and J lost 0 bases. CDR3 sequence reads: CSVRQGLNTEAFF. CDR3 DNA sequence: TGCAGCGTTCGACAGGGACTGAACACTGAAGCTTTCTTT. Full variable domain (missing parts from reference TRBV29-1 and TRBJ1-1): SAVISQKPSRDICQRGTSLTIQCQVDSQVTMMFWYRQQPGQSLTLIATANQGSEATYESGFVIDKFPISRPNLTFSTLTVSNMSPEDSSIYLCSVRQGLNTEAFFGQGTRLTVV.

The chain carries TRBV2 and TRBJ2-5; D is tentatively TRBD1 or TRBD2 (5 bases each). This CDR3 is 13 amino acids long. V was clipped by 4 bases and J by 5 bases, with 11 bases between them. The germline V gene encodes CDR1 SNHLY and CDR2 FYNNEI. The CDR3 protein is CASSGGAWETQYF. The CDR3 bases are TGTGCCAGCAGTGGAGGGGCATGGGAGACCCAGTACTTC.

CDR3 sequence: CASSLGQMNTEAFF. The CDR3 nucleotides read TGCGCCAGCAGCTTGGGACAGATGAACACTGAAGCTTTCTTT. V gene TRBV5-1 combines with J gene TRBJ1-1, with a possible D match to TRBD1 (5 bases). The germline V gene encodes CDR1 SGHRS and CDR2 YFSETQ. V lost 0 bases to trimming and J lost 0 bases, with 6 bases between them. The CDR3 is 14 amino acids.